This T cell receptor beta chain was found in a study of Ad26.COV2.S vaccination and SARS-CoV-2 variants. Across the study: Donor joined the COV1001 Ad26.COV2.S trial arm. Each vaccinee took Ad26.COV2.S intramuscularly, once or twice 56 days apart.

Treatment described: some 20 received Ad26.COV2.S at low or high dose, single or two shots; 5 received placebo; per-sample allocation not given. Collection of the samples took place on day 63 after the first injection of vaccine or placebo. Data came from immunoSEQ multiplex PCR; TCRdb stores just in-frame clones and leaves some out. The repertoire holds a few hundred thousand clones, over 75% seen once, with around 2% in the top ten. Study-wide results and limits: It was found that vaccine and placebo recipients had similar non-spike TCR breadth. Breadth, reportedly substantial, characterized the spike-specific CD8+ and CD4+ T cell responses after vaccination.

This clone came up once. As yet, its antigen is unknown. This CDR3 contains 11 residues. V lost 4 bases to trimming and J lost 6 bases, with 4 bases between them. The V gene's germline CDR1 is LGHDT and CDR2 YNNKEL (reference sequence). The source is a person between 18 and 59 years old who received the Ad26.COV2.S COVID-19 vaccine or a placebo. The J gene is TRBJ2-1, the V gene TRBV3-1 (or the pseudogene TRBV3-2); D is unresolved. Sequences were derived from peripheral blood, sampled in a trial of Ad26.COV2.S vaccine versus placebo. The CDR3 DNA reads as TGTGCCAGCAGCCGGAGCAATGAGCAGTTCTTC. Translation gives CASSRSNEQFF.